A single sample is the source of the 28 T cell receptor beta chains below, sequenced in a study of cytomegalovirus exposure and HLA in healthy donors. PCR primers comprised 60 Vbeta and 13 Jbeta primers. Sequencing used immunoSEQ multiplex PCR; TCRdb keeps in-frame clones, though not all of them. The sample has about 110,000 clones; over 60% are singletons. The sequenced sample was PBMCs. These receptors all stem from a woman between 45 and 65 years old in good health and CMV-seropositive.

The gene calls are TRBV7-2 and TRBJ2-2; D gene unclear. The CDR3 contains 17 residues. Germline V CDR1 and CDR2: SGHTA, FQGNSA. V dropped 3 bases and J dropped 2 bases, with 16 bases sitting between them. CDR3 bases: TGTGCCAGCAGCTTCAATCACAGACCCCACAACACCGGGGAGCTGTTTTTT. It specifies CASSFNHRPHNTGELFF.

This sequence joins TRBV19 and TRBJ2-1, with no clear D. The CDR3 runs to 16 residues. Germline V CDR1 and CDR2: LNHDA, SQIVND (reference sequence). V lost 2 bases and J lost 4, with 15 bases in between. The CDR3 loop reads CASSIPSHRIYNEQFF. Written as DNA, the CDR3 is TGTGCCAGTAGTATACCTTCCCATAGAATATACAATGAGCAGTTCTTC.

The V and J genes are TRBV5-6 and TRBJ2-5, with 7 bases matching TRBD2. V was clipped by 0 bases and J by 10 bases; unmatched bases: 3. The CDR3 is made up of 12 amino acids. Looked up from germline, CDR1 is SGHDT and CDR2 is YYEEEE. CDR3 sequence reads: CASSLAGGDQYF. The CDR3 region has the DNA TGTGCCAGCAGCTTGGCGGGGGGTGACCAGTACTTC.

The genes are TRBV28 and TRBJ2-6; the D gene is possibly TRBD1 (5 bases). Per germline, CDR1 MDHEN and CDR2 SYDVKM. V was trimmed by 3 bases and J by 0 bases, leaving 12 bases between them. CDR3 length equals 17 residues. In DNA form, the CDR3 reads TGTGCCAGCAGTTTGACAGTTTCTCCCTCTGGGGCCAACGTCCTGACTTTC. Its protein is CASSLTVSPSGANVLTF.

The chain links TRBV18 to TRBJ1-4; D remains ambiguous. The CDR3 extends over 14 amino acids. Per the germline V gene, CDR1 is KGHSH and CDR2 is LQKENI. V lost 6 bases and J lost 8, with 16 bases in between. The DNA of the CDR3 is TGTGCCAGCTCTCCGCGGGAGGATGGCGAAAAACTGTTTTTT. Its protein is CASSPREDGEKLFF.

This clone has just a few counts. The chain employs TRBV6-5 and TRBJ2-6, with TRBD1 matching 12 bases. CDR3 size: 15 residues. The V gene's germline CDR1 is MNHEY and CDR2 SVGAGI. The V and J ends lost 10 bases and 3 bases, in that order; junction bases with no gene match: 4. The CDR3 sequence is CATRDRGRGANVLTF. CDR3 nucleotide sequence: TGTGCCACCCGGGACAGGGGGCGTGGGGCCAACGTCCTGACTTTC.

This clone was detected many times. The V and J genes are TRBV25-1 and TRBJ1-5; tentative D call: TRBD1 (6 bases). CDR1 and CDR2 (germline): MGHDK, SYGVNS. The CDR3 sequence is 14 residues long. Trimming removed 5 bases at V and 3 bases at J, with 11 bases between. The CDR3 protein is CASSRGASNQPQHF. CDR3 DNA: TGTGCCAGCAGTCGGGGGGCTTCCAATCAGCCCCAGCATTTT.

The genes are TRBV18 and TRBJ1-1; D not resolved. In germline, CDR1 is KGHSH, CDR2 LQKENI. V shed 3 bases and J shed 0 bases, with 11 bases lying between them. The CDR3 has 15 residues. CDR3 coding DNA: TGTGCCAGCTCACCTCCGACAAGTTTGAACACTGAAGCTTTCTTT. It yields the protein CASSPPTSLNTEAFF.

V usage is TRBV4-1 and J usage is TRBJ1-1, with D perhaps matching TRBD1 (6 bases). Germline CDR1 reads MGHRA; CDR2 reads YSYEKL. CDR3 length: 15 amino acids. Between the trimmed V and J ends, which lost 4 bases and 4 bases, there was a span of 16 bases. CDR3 region: CASSPTGIWATEAFF. The CDR3 nucleotides read TGCGCCAGCAGCCCGACAGGTATCTGGGCCACTGAAGCTTTCTTT.

V usage is TRBV28 and J usage is TRBJ2-5, with D perhaps matching TRBD2 (6 bases). The CDR3 loop spans 13 amino acids. Germline V lookup: CDR1 MDHEN, CDR2 SYDVKM. V lost 11 bases and J 1 base, leaving 14 bases between the germline ends. The CDR3 region is CASSRDGQETQYF. In DNA, the CDR3 is TGTGCCTCGTCGCGGGACGGCCAAGAGACCCAGTACTTC.

The chain is built from TRBV18 and TRBJ1-2; D might be TRBD1 (5 bases). Trimming removed 1 base from V and 4 bases from J, with 10 bases in between. Germline CDR1 reads KGHSH; CDR2 reads LQKENI. The CDR3 loop spans 14 amino acids. Here the CDR3 DNA reads TGTGCCAGCTCACCACAGGGCGGGGGCTATGGCTACACCTTC. It yields the protein CASSPQGGGYGYTF.

This chain links TRBV5-1 with TRBJ2-3; possible D gene TRBD2, 6 bases. This CDR3 region has 16 residues. V lost 6 bases to trimming and J lost 4 bases, with 21 bases between them. CDR1 is SGHRS, CDR2 YFSETQ, per germline. CDR3 sequence: CASTKGGSWDSDTQYF. The CDR3 DNA reads as TGCGCCAGCACAAAAGGAGGCTCGTGGGACTCAGATACGCAGTATTTT.

The chain uses TRBV7-2 and TRBJ2-5; TRBD1 agrees at 7 bases. The CDR3 totals 15 residues. The germline V gene encodes CDR1 SGHTA and CDR2 FQGNSA. V shed 4 bases and J 2 bases; nucleotides not matched to a gene: 7. The CDR3 DNA reads TGTGCCAGCAGCTGGACCCAGGGGGTTCAAGAGACCCAGTACTTC. Translation gives CASSWTQGVQETQYF. Complete variable domain (other parts from reference TRBV7-2 and TRBJ2-5): GAGVSQSPSNKVTEKGKDVELRCDPISGHTALYWYRQSLGQGLEFLIYFQGNSAPDKSGLPSDRFSAERTGGSVSTLTIQRTQQEDSAVYLCASSWTQGVQETQYFGPGTRLLVL.

The CDR3 sequence is CASSLSAGSYEQYF. The CDR3 region has the DNA TGTGCCAGCAGTTTATCTGCGGGATCCTACGAGCAGTACTTC. The genes are TRBV27 and TRBJ2-7, with TRBD2 as a possible D gene (6 bases). The CDR3 has 14 amino acids. Germline assignment: CDR1 MNHEY and CDR2 SMNVEV (reference sequence). V shed 0 bases and J shed 1 base, with 7 bases lying between them.

The gene calls are TRBV18 and TRBJ1-1, with D unresolved. The germline V gene has CDR1 KGHSH and CDR2 LQKENI. The CDR3 consists of 13 residues. V was trimmed by 1 base and J by 1 base, leaving 4 bases between them. The CDR3 nucleotides are TGTGCCAGCTCACCACTTAAGAACACTGAAGCTTTCTTT. Protein product: CASSPLKNTEAFF.

This chain joins TRBV5-6 and TRBJ1-6; 7 bases line up with TRBD1. The CDR3 length is 16 residues. Germline V gives CDR1 SGHDT, CDR2 YYEEEE. V shed 4 bases, J shed 7 bases, and the junction held 11 bases outside the gene matches. In DNA, the CDR3 is TGTGCCAGCAGCCCGGGGGTAGGGGGCTGGAATTCACCCCTCCACTTT. Protein: CASSPGVGGWNSPLHF.

This clone has only a few counts. The chain employs TRBV2 and TRBJ2-7; D unclear. V shed 3 bases and J shed 3 bases, with 15 bases lying between them. The CDR3 loop spans 15 amino acids. In germline, CDR1 is SNHLY, CDR2 FYNNEI. The CDR3 DNA sequence: TGTGCCAGCAGTGATCCTTGGGCCACAGACTACGAGCAGTACTTC. As protein: CASSDPWATDYEQYF.

This clone occurred once. Written as DNA, the CDR3 is TGTGCCAGCAGCTTAGGGTGGACAGGGGGCTACGAGCAGTACTTC. Translated: CASSLGWTGGYEQYF. The V and J genes are TRBV7-2 and TRBJ2-7, with 10 bases lining up with TRBD1. V dropped 1 base and J dropped 3; count of bases not matched to a gene: 3. The germline V gene has CDR1 SGHTA and CDR2 FQGNSA. The CDR3 loop spans 15 amino acids.

CDR3 sequence (DNA): TGTGCCAGCTCTCTTCTAGAACTTGGAGGGTATAATTCACCCCTCCACTTT. Translated: CASSLLELGGYNSPLHF. The J gene is TRBJ1-6, the V gene TRBV18, with D unclear. This CDR3 is 17 amino acids long. The germline V and J ends were trimmed by 6 bases and 4 bases, with 19 bases remaining between them. Germline-derived CDR1 and CDR2 are KGHSH and LQKENI.

The rearrangement joins TRBV7-2 to TRBJ2-1; no reliable D call. This CDR3 contains 16 residues. Per germline, CDR1 SGHTA and CDR2 FQGNSA. V lost 1 base to trimming and J lost 0 bases, with 10 bases between them. The CDR3 sequence: CASSLGSVSSYNEQFF. The CDR3 region has the DNA TGTGCCAGCAGCTTAGGGTCCGTTAGCTCCTACAATGAGCAGTTCTTC.

The V gene is TRBV9, the J gene TRBJ2-7, with D tentatively TRBD1 (5 bases). Trimming shortened V by 0 bases and J by 7 bases, and 14 bases separated the two germline ends. Germline V gene data show CDR1 as SGDLS and CDR2 as YYNGEE. The CDR3 extends over 14 amino acids. The CDR3 reads CASSVASGSGEQYF. The CDR3 coding sequence is TGTGCCAGCAGCGTAGCGTCAGGGTCTGGTGAGCAGTACTTC.

The genes are TRBV18 and TRBJ1-4, with D possibly TRBD1 on 6 matching bases. This CDR3 region has 16 residues. V dropped 4 bases and J dropped 3 bases, with 15 bases sitting between them. In germline, CDR1 is KGHSH, CDR2 LQKENI. The CDR3 DNA is TGTGCCAGCTCACGGGACAACACTGTTTCTAATGAAAAACTGTTTTTT. Translated: CASSRDNTVSNEKLFF.

The V call is TRBV27, the J call TRBJ2-3; 9 positions match TRBD1. The CDR3 has 17 amino acids. V was clipped by 4 bases and J by 4 bases; unmatched bases: 12. CDR1 and CDR2 (germline): MNHEY, SMNVEV (reference sequence). The CDR3 DNA is TGTGCCAGCAGTTCCTCACTCGGACAGGGGAATCCAGATACGCAGTATTTT. Translation: CASSSSLGQGNPDTQYF.

The V gene is TRBV5-1, the J gene TRBJ2-1; 13 bases agree with TRBD2. CDR1 and CDR2 from the germline V gene are SGHRS and YFSETQ. This CDR3 has 15 amino acids. V dropped 3 bases and J dropped 10; count of bases not matched to a gene: 7. CDR3 sequence (DNA): TGCGCCAGCAGCTCCACTAGCGGGGGGGATAGGGAGCAGTTCTTC. It translates to CASSSTSGGDREQFF.

The chain has TRBV5-4 and TRBJ2-1; 7 bases agree with TRBD2. This CDR3 contains 13 residues. V lost 1 base and J lost 9; bases outside the gene matches: 4. CDR1 SGHNT and CDR2 YYREEE come from the germline V gene (reference sequence). The CDR3: CASSLWGGTEQFF. As DNA, the CDR3 is TGTGCCAGCAGCTTGTGGGGAGGGACTGAGCAGTTCTTC.

The rearrangement links TRBV2 to TRBJ2-7; 8 bases are a match to TRBD1. Germline CDR1 is SNHLY and CDR2 is FYNNEI. V gave up 9 bases and J gave up 4 bases; unmatched junction bases: 14. CDR3 length equals 15 residues. CDR3 in DNA: TGTGCCAGTCGAGAGTCCGGGACAGGAGAATACGAGCAGTACTTC. Protein product: CASRESGTGEYEQYF.

The rearrangement joins TRBV18 to TRBJ2-1; 8 bases fit TRBD2. The length of the CDR3 is 16 residues. The germline CDR1 and CDR2 sequences are KGHSH and LQKENI. J lost 5 bases, V lost 2 bases, and 8 bases had no gene match. The CDR3 DNA reads as TGTGCCAGCTCACCAGAATTGCAGCGGGAGAACAATGAGCAGTTCTTC. It yields the protein CASSPELQRENNEQFF.

The CDR3 loop reads CSVGLSYEQYF. The CDR3 region has the DNA TGCAGCGTGGGCCTAAGCTACGAGCAGTACTTC. V and J are TRBV29-1 and TRBJ2-7; D is undetermined. Germline V gene sequence: CDR1 SQVTM, CDR2 ANQGSEA. This CDR3 spans 11 amino acids. V lost 6 bases, J lost 3 bases, and 9 bases lay in between.